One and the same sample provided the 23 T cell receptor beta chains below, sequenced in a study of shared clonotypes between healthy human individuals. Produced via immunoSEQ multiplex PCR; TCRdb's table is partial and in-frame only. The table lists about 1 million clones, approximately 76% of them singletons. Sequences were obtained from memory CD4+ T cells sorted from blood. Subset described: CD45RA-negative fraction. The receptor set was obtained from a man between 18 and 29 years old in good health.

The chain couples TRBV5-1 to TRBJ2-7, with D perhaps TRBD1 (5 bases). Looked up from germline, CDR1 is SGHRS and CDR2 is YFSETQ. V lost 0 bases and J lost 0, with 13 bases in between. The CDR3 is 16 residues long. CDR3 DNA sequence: TGCGCCAGCAGCTTGGCTACAGGTTCGAGCTCCTACGAGCAGTACTTC. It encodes CASSLATGSSSYEQYF.

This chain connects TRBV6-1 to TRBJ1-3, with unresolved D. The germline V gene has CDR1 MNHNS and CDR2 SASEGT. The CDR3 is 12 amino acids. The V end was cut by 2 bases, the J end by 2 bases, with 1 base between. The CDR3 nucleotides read TGTGCCAGCAGTGAACCTGGAAACACCATATATTTT. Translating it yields CASSEPGNTIYF.

CDR3 residues: CASGLPGRGEETQYF. The CDR3 DNA sequence: TGCGCCAGCGGACTGCCGGGCAGGGGGGAAGAGACCCAGTACTTC. The chain employs TRBV5-1 and TRBJ2-5; the D gene is possibly TRBD1 (7 bases). Per the germline V gene, CDR1 is SGHRS and CDR2 is YFSETQ. The CDR3 sequence is 15 residues long. The V end lost 7 bases, the J end lost 3 bases, and 19 bases lay between the germline ends. The entire variable domain, with the rest obtained from reference TRBV5-1 and TRBJ2-5, is as follows: KAGVTQTPRYLIKTRGQQVTLSCSPISGHRSVSWYQQTPGQGLQFLFEYFSETQRNKGNFPGRFSGRQFSNSRSEMNVSTLELGDSALYLCASGLPGRGEETQYFGPGTRLLVL.

CDR3 residues: CASTLRDEQFF. The CDR3 DNA reads TGTGCCAGTACCCTACGAGATGAGCAGTTCTTC. The chain employs TRBV19 and TRBJ2-1, with D uncertain. Germline CDR1 is LNHDA and CDR2 is SQIVND (reference sequence). This CDR3 contains 11 residues. V was pared by 7 bases and J by 8 bases, with 9 bases between.

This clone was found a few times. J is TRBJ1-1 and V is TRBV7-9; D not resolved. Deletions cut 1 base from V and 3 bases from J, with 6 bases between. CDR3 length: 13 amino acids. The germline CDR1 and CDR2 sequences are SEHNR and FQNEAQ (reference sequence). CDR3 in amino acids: CASSLEADTEAFF. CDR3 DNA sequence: TGTGCCAGCAGCTTAGAGGCGGACACTGAAGCTTTCTTT.

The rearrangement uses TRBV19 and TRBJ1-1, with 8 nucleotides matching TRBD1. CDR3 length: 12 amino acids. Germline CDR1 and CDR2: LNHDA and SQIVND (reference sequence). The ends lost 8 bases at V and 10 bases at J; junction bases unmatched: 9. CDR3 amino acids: CASGTGGGIAFF. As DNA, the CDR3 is TGTGCCAGTGGAACAGGGGGAGGAATAGCTTTCTTT.

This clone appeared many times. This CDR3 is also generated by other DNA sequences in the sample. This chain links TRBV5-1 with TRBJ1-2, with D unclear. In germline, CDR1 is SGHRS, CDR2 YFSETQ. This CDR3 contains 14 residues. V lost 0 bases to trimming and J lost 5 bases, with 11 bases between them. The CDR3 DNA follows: TGCGCCAGCAGCTTGGGGGCGGAGGGTTATGGCTACACCTTC. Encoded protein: CASSLGAEGYGYTF.

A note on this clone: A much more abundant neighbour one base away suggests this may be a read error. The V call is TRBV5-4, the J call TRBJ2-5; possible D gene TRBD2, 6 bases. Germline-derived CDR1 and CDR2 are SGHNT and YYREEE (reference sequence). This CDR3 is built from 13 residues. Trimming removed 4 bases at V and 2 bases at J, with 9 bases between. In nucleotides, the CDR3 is TGTGCCAGCAGCCGGGACTTGCAAGAGACCCAGTACTTC. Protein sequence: CASSRDLQETQYF.

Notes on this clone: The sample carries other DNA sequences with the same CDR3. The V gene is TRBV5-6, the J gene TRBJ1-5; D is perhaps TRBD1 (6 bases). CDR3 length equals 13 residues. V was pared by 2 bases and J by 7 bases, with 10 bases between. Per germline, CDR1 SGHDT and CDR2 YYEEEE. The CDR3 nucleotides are TGTGCCAGCAGCTTAACAGGGAACCAGCCCCAGCATTTT. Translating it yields CASSLTGNQPQHF.

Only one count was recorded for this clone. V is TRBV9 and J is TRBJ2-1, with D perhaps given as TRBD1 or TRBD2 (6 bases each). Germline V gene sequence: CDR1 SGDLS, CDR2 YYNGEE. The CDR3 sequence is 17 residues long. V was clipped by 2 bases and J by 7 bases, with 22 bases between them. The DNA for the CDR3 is TGTGCCAGCAGCGTCGCGCTCCGGGGGCCCACTGAAAATGAGCAGTTCTTC. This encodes CASSVALRGPTENEQFF.

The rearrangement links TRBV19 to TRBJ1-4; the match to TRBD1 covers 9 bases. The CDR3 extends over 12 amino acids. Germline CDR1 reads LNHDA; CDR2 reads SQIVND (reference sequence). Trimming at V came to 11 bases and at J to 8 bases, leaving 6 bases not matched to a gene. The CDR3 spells CAVGQGVEKLFF. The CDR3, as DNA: TGTGCCGTGGGACAGGGAGTCGAAAAACTGTTTTTT.

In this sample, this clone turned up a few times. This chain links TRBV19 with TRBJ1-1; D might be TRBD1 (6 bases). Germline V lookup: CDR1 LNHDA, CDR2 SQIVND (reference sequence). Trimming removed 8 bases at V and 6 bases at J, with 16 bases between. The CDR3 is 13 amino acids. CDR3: CASREQGRSEAFF. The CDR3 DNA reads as TGTGCCAGTCGAGAGCAGGGGAGGTCTGAAGCTTTCTTT.

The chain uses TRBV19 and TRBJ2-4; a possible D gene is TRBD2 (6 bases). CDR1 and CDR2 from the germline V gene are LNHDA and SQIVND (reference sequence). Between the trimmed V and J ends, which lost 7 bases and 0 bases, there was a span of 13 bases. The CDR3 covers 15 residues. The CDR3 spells CASTREYSAKNIQYF. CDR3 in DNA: TGTGCCAGTACCCGGGAGTACTCAGCCAAAAACATTCAGTACTTC.

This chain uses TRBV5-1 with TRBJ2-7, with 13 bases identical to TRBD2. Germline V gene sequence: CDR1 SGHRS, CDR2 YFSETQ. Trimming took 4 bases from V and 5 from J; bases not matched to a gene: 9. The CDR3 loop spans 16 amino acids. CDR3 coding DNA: TGCGCCAGCAGCCGAACAGGACTAGCGGGAGTCGACGAGCAGTACTTC. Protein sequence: CASSRTGLAGVDEQYF.

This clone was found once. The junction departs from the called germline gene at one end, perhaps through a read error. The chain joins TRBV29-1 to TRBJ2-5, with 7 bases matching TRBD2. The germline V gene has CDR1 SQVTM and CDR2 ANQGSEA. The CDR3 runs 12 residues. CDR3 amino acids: CSVEDAGEAQYF. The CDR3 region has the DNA TGCAGCGTTGAAGATGCGGGAGAGGCCCAGTACTTC.

Here the CDR3 DNA reads TGTGCCAGCAGCCACCAAGTCTCCTACAATGAGCAGTTCTTC. Translating it yields CASSHQVSYNEQFF. This rearrangement joins TRBV14 to TRBJ2-1; D ambiguous. This CDR3 spans 14 amino acids. Germline CDR1 SGHDN, CDR2 FVKESK. Trimming pared 3 bases from V and 0 bases from J, leaving 6 bases between.

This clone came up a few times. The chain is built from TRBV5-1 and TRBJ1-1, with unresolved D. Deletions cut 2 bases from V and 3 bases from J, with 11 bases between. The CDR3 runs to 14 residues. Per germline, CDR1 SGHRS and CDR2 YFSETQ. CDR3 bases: TGCGCCAGCAGCTTTTCGAGGGATGACACTGAAGCTTTCTTT. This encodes CASSFSRDDTEAFF.

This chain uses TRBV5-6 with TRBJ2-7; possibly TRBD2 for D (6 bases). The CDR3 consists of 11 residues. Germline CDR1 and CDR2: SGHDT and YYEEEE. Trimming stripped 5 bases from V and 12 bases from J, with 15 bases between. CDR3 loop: CASSPEGRGYF. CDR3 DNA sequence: TGTGCCAGCAGTCCCGAGGGGCGGGGGTACTTC. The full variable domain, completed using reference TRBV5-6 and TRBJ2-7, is DAGVTQSPTHLIKTRGQQVTLRCSPKSGHDTVSWYQQALGQGPQFIFQYYEEEERQRGNFPDRFSGHQFPNYSSELNVNALLLGDSALYLCASSPEGRGYFGPGTRLTVT.

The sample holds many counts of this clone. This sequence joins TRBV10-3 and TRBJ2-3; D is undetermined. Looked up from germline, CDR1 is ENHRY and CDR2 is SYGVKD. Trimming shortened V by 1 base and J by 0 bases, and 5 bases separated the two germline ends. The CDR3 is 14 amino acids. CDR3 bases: TGTGCCATCAGTGAGTTTTCTAGCACAGATACGCAGTATTTT. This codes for CAISEFSSTDTQYF.

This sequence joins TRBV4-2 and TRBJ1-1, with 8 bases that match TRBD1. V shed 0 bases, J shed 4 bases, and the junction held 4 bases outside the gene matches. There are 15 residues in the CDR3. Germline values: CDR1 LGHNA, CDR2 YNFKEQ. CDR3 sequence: CASSQDSGGLTEAFF. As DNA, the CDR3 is TGTGCCAGCAGCCAAGATTCAGGGGGCCTCACTGAAGCTTTCTTT.

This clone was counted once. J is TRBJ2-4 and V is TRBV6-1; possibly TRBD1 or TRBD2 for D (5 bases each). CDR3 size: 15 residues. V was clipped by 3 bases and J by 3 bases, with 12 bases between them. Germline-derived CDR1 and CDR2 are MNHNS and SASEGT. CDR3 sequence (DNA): TGTGCCAGCAGTGATTCCGGGGCGGGCAAAAACATTCAGTACTTC. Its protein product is CASSDSGAGKNIQYF.

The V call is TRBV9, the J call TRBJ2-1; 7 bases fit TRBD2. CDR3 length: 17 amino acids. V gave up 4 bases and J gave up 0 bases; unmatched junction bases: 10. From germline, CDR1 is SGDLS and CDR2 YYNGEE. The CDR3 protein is CASSFRLADSSYNEQFF. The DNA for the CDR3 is TGTGCCAGCAGCTTCCGACTAGCCGATAGCTCCTACAATGAGCAGTTCTTC.

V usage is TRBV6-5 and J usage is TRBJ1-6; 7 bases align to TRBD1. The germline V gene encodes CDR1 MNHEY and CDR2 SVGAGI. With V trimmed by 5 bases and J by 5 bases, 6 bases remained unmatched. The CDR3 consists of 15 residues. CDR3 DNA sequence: TGTGCCAGCAGTATGAGGGGGCTGGATAATTCACCCCTCCACTTT. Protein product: CASSMRGLDNSPLHF.